These T cell receptor beta chains were read from a single sample in a study of T cell clones after liver transplantation. Generated by immunoSEQ multiplex PCR, the TCRdb table keeps only in-frame clones and is missing some. The sample holds tens of thousands of clones, 75% to 90% seen once. The specimen was CD4+ T cells from blood, collected at the 22-month timepoint. These receptors were obtained from a human patient who received a liver transplant. A share of the T cells may be of graft donor origin. Each CDR3 is given with its conserved first and last residue. The D gene is left open where the match is weak. The size entry is marked missing in some rows and otherwise reads once, few, many or a size class.

j_gene: TRBJ2-5
v_gene: TRBV5-1
abundance: NA
d_gene: NA
CDR3aa: CASSLRSRQETQYF
CDR3nt: TGCGCCAGCAGCTTGAGGTCCAGGCAAGAGACCCAGTACTTC

j_gene: TRBJ2-1
v_gene: TRBV7-3
abundance: NA
d_gene: TRBD2
CDR3aa: CASSPSAGVTYNEQFF
CDR3nt: TGTGCCAGCAGCCCTTCGGCGGGGGTCACCTACAATGAGCAGTTCTTC

j_gene: TRBJ2-7
v_gene: TRBV7-9
abundance: NA
d_gene: NA
CDR3aa: CASSSLTRGDYEQYF
CDR3nt: TGTGCCAGCAGCTCCTTGACAAGGGGTGACTACGAGCAGTACTTC

j_gene: TRBJ2-1
v_gene: TRBV7-2
abundance: NA
d_gene: TRBD2
CDR3aa: CASSPGLTTNEQFF
CDR3nt: TGTGCCAGCAGCCCGGGACTAACCACCAATGAGCAGTTCTTC

j_gene: TRBJ2-5
v_gene: TRBV6-1
abundance: once
d_gene: NA
CDR3aa: CASSANRGGLLQETQYF
CDR3nt: TGTGCCAGCAGTGCGAATAGGGGTGGACTGTTACAAGAGACCCAGTACTTC

j_gene: TRBJ2-6
v_gene: TRBV19
abundance: few
d_gene: TRBD1
CDR3aa: CASRHRGSGANVLTF
CDR3nt: TGTGCCAGTAGACACAGGGGCTCTGGGGCCAACGTCCTGACTTTC

j_gene: TRBJ1-4
v_gene: TRBV9
abundance: once
d_gene: NA
CDR3aa: CASSATVSTNEKLFF
CDR3nt: TGTGCCAGCAGCGCGACAGTTTCAACTAATGAAAAACTGTTTTTT

j_gene: TRBJ2-7
v_gene: TRBV4-3
abundance: NA
d_gene: NA
CDR3aa: CASSQDSSYEQYF
CDR3nt: TGCGCCAGCAGCCAAGACAGCTCCTACGAGCAGTACTTC

j_gene: TRBJ2-2
v_gene: TRBV7-2
abundance: NA
d_gene: TRBD2
CDR3aa: CASRRGPGLANTGELFF
CDR3nt: TGTGCCAGCAGACGGGGGCCGGGACTAGCGAACACCGGGGAGCTGTTTTTT

j_gene: TRBJ2-5
v_gene: TRBV7-7
abundance: NA
d_gene: NA
CDR3aa: CASSLADRKTQYF
CDR3nt: TGTGCCAGCAGCTTAGCGGACCGGAAGACCCAGTACTTC

j_gene: TRBJ1-1
v_gene: TRBV5-4
abundance: NA
d_gene: TRBD1
CDR3aa: CASSRPTGNPEAFF
CDR3nt: TGTGCCAGCAGCCGACCGACAGGGAACCCTGAAGCTTTCTTT

j_gene: TRBJ2-1
v_gene: TRBV18
abundance: NA
d_gene: NA
CDR3aa: CASSRTGTTRHEQFF
CDR3nt: TGTGCCAGCTCACGGACCGGGACAACACGGCATGAGCAGTTCTTC

j_gene: TRBJ2-1
v_gene: TRBV20-1
abundance: NA
d_gene: NA
CDR3aa: CSGRENNEQFF
CDR3nt: TGCAGTGGCCGGGAAAACAATGAGCAGTTCTTC

j_gene: TRBJ2-1
v_gene: TRBV9
abundance: NA
d_gene: TRBD2
CDR3aa: CASSPRSGISYNEQFF
CDR3nt: TGTGCCAGCAGCCCCCGCAGCGGGATCTCCTACAATGAGCAGTTCTTC

j_gene: TRBJ2-1
v_gene: TRBV5-1
abundance: NA
d_gene: NA
CDR3aa: CASSLARDRINNEQFF
CDR3nt: TGCGCCAGCAGCTTGGCACGGGATCGTATAAACAATGAGCAGTTCTTC

j_gene: TRBJ2-7
v_gene: TRBV7-8
abundance: NA
d_gene: TRBD2
CDR3aa: CASSMIPGLAANEQYF
CDR3nt: TGTGCCAGCAGCATGATTCCGGGACTAGCAGCGAACGAGCAGTACTTC

j_gene: TRBJ2-5
v_gene: TRBV6-9
abundance: NA
d_gene: NA
CDR3aa: CASSYPGEETQYF
CDR3nt: TGTGCCAGCAGTTACCCGGGAGAAGAGACCCAGTACTTC

j_gene: TRBJ2-4
v_gene: TRBV7-9
abundance: NA
d_gene: NA
CDR3aa: CASSLGQGRAKNIQYF
CDR3nt: TGTGCCAGCAGCTTAGGGCAGGGGCGAGCCAAAAACATTCAGTACTTC

j_gene: TRBJ1-2
v_gene: TRBV9
abundance: NA
d_gene: NA
CDR3aa: CASSVVGGNYGYTF
CDR3nt: TGTGCCAGCAGCGTAGTCGGGGGTAACTATGGCTACACCTTC

j_gene: TRBJ1-6
v_gene: TRBV7-3
abundance: medium-sized
d_gene: TRBD1
CDR3aa: CASSPRGGEGSPLHF
CDR3nt: TGTGCCAGCAGCCCGCGAGGGGGCGAAGGATCACCCCTCCACTTT

j_gene: TRBJ2-3
v_gene: TRBV11-2
abundance: NA
d_gene: NA
CDR3aa: CASSLSGDTQYF
CDR3nt: TGTGCCAGCAGTCTCTCCGGGGATACGCAGTATTTT

j_gene: TRBJ1-6
v_gene: TRBV5-1
abundance: few
d_gene: TRBD1
CDR3aa: CASSLMGQGASNSPLHF
CDR3nt: TGCGCCAGCAGCTTGATGGGACAGGGGGCTTCAAATTCACCCCTCCACTTT

j_gene: TRBJ2-5
v_gene: TRBV5-1
abundance: NA
d_gene: NA
CDR3aa: CASSSPGQETQYF
CDR3nt: TGCGCCAGCAGCTCCCCGGGTCAAGAGACCCAGTACTTC

j_gene: TRBJ2-7
v_gene: TRBV5-1
abundance: NA
d_gene: NA
CDR3aa: CASAAVQDEQYF
CDR3nt: TGCGCCTCAGCAGCGGTGCAGGACGAGCAGTACTTC

j_gene: TRBJ1-1
v_gene: TRBV4-3
abundance: many
d_gene: TRBD1
CDR3aa: CASSQPQGLFTEAFF
CDR3nt: TGCGCCAGCAGCCAGCCACAGGGGTTATTCACTGAAGCTTTCTTT

j_gene: TRBJ1-4
v_gene: TRBV19
abundance: NA
d_gene: NA
CDR3aa: CASSKGVRDEKLFF
CDR3nt: TGTGCCAGTAGTAAGGGGGTACGTGATGAAAAACTGTTTTTT

j_gene: TRBJ2-5
v_gene: TRBV9
abundance: NA
d_gene: NA
CDR3aa: CASSVGGFQETQYF
CDR3nt: TGTGCCAGCAGCGTAGGAGGCTTCCAAGAGACCCAGTACTTC

j_gene: TRBJ1-2
v_gene: TRBV7-9
abundance: NA
d_gene: NA
CDR3aa: CASSLSQGMIYGYTF
CDR3nt: TGTGCCAGCAGCTTATCCCAGGGAATGATCTATGGCTACACCTTC

j_gene: TRBJ2-2
v_gene: TRBV11-2
abundance: NA
d_gene: NA
CDR3aa: CASSLSRARSTGELFF
CDR3nt: TGTGCCAGCAGCTTAAGCCGCGCCAGGTCCACCGGGGAGCTGTTTTTT

j_gene: TRBJ2-5
v_gene: TRBV7-2
abundance: NA
d_gene: TRBD1
CDR3aa: CASSLAGRGLQETQYF
CDR3nt: TGTGCCAGCAGCTTAGCGGGCAGGGGGCTTCAAGAGACCCAGTACTTC

j_gene: TRBJ2-7
v_gene: TRBV18
abundance: NA
d_gene: NA
CDR3aa: CASSPGSTYEQYF
CDR3nt: TGTGCCAGCTCACCAGGGAGTACCTACGAGCAGTACTTC

j_gene: TRBJ2-2
v_gene: TRBV14
abundance: NA
d_gene: NA
CDR3aa: CASSPDLTGELFF
CDR3nt: TGTGCCAGCAGCCCGGACCTTACCGGGGAGCTGTTTTTT

j_gene: TRBJ2-1
v_gene: TRBV9
abundance: NA
d_gene: NA
CDR3aa: CASSVSGVGEQFF
CDR3nt: TGTGCCAGCAGCGTAAGTGGAGTCGGTGAGCAGTTCTTC

j_gene: TRBJ2-2
v_gene: TRBV7-2
abundance: NA
d_gene: TRBD1
CDR3aa: CASSLGQGDPGELFF
CDR3nt: TGTGCCAGCAGCTTAGGACAGGGAGATCCCGGGGAGCTGTTTTTT

j_gene: TRBJ2-5
v_gene: TRBV29-1
abundance: NA
d_gene: TRBD1
CDR3aa: CSVTPWDRGLETQYF
CDR3nt: TGCAGCGTTACTCCTTGGGACAGGGGGCTTGAGACCCAGTACTTC

j_gene: TRBJ2-3
v_gene: TRBV4-3
abundance: NA
d_gene: NA
CDR3aa: CASSQARRPRGPDTQYF
CDR3nt: TGCGCCAGCAGCCAAGCTCGTCGGCCCCGCGGGCCAGATACGCAGTATTTT

j_gene: TRBJ2-1
v_gene: TRBV5-1
abundance: NA
d_gene: TRBD2
CDR3aa: CASSLAGSSYNEQFF
CDR3nt: TGCGCCAGCAGCCTAGCGGGAAGCTCCTACAATGAGCAGTTCTTC

j_gene: TRBJ2-7
v_gene: TRBV5-4
abundance: NA
d_gene: TRBD2
CDR3aa: CASSLDSGGPYEQYF
CDR3nt: TGTGCCAGCAGCTTAGATAGCGGGGGGCCCTACGAGCAGTACTTC

j_gene: TRBJ2-5
v_gene: TRBV5-1
abundance: NA
d_gene: NA
CDR3aa: CASSFRAGIQETQYF
CDR3nt: TGCGCCAGCAGCTTTCGTGCGGGAATCCAAGAGACCCAGTACTTC

j_gene: TRBJ2-1
v_gene: TRBV30
abundance: once
d_gene: NA
CDR3aa: CAWGRQGPGNEQFF
CDR3nt: TGTGCCTGGGGTAGGCAGGGGCCGGGGAATGAGCAGTTCTTC

j_gene: TRBJ1-2
v_gene: TRBV2
abundance: few
d_gene: NA
CDR3aa: CASSEMQTGLYGYTF
CDR3nt: TGTGCCAGCAGTGAGATGCAGACAGGACTCTATGGCTACACCTTC

j_gene: TRBJ1-2
v_gene: TRBV23-1
abundance: NA
d_gene: NA
CDR3aa: CASRTGYTF
CDR3nt: TGCGCCTCCAGGACGGGCTACACCTTC

j_gene: TRBJ1-4
v_gene: TRBV13
abundance: NA
d_gene: NA
CDR3aa: CASSLKVGKWSGNEKLFF
CDR3nt: TGTGCCAGCAGCTTAAAGGTTGGTAAGTGGTCGGGTAATGAAAAACTGTTTTTT

j_gene: TRBJ1-2
v_gene: TRBV7-2
abundance: NA
d_gene: TRBD1
CDR3aa: CASSTRDRGLKGYTF
CDR3nt: TGTGCCAGCAGCACCCGGGACAGGGGCTTAAAAGGCTACACCTTC

j_gene: TRBJ1-1
v_gene: TRBV25-1
abundance: once
d_gene: NA
CDR3aa: CASSEWGGIAEAFF
CDR3nt: TGTGCCAGCAGTGAATGGGGGGGAATTGCTGAAGCTTTCTTT

j_gene: TRBJ2-7
v_gene: TRBV19
abundance: NA
d_gene: TRBD1
CDR3aa: CASSRKGTGPYEQYF
CDR3nt: TGTGCCAGTAGCCGAAAGGGGACAGGGCCCTACGAGCAGTACTTC

j_gene: TRBJ2-7
v_gene: TRBV6-1
abundance: NA
d_gene: NA
CDR3aa: CASSRDQGYEQYF
CDR3nt: TGTGCCAGTTCAAGGGACCAGGGCTACGAGCAGTACTTC

j_gene: TRBJ2-7
v_gene: TRBV20-1
abundance: NA
d_gene: NA
CDR3aa: CSASWGFEQYF
CDR3nt: TGCAGTGCTAGTTGGGGGTTCGAGCAGTACTTC

j_gene: TRBJ2-7
v_gene: TRBV11-2
abundance: NA
d_gene: TRBD1
CDR3aa: CASSLAVRGLYREQYF
CDR3nt: TGTGCCAGCAGCTTAGCTGTCAGGGGGCTCTATCGCGAGCAGTACTTC

j_gene: TRBJ2-7
v_gene: TRBV5-1
abundance: NA
d_gene: NA
CDR3aa: CASSFAMLSYEQYF
CDR3nt: TGCGCCAGCAGCTTTGCCATGCTGTCCTACGAGCAGTACTTC

j_gene: TRBJ2-3
v_gene: TRBV29-1
abundance: NA
d_gene: TRBD1
CDR3aa: CSAKPGQGADTQYF
CDR3nt: TGCAGCGCTAAGCCCGGACAGGGGGCGGATACGCAGTATTTT

j_gene: TRBJ2-2
v_gene: TRBV4-1
abundance: once
d_gene: NA
CDR3aa: CASSQDLQGTGELFF
CDR3nt: TGCGCCAGCAGCCAAGATTTACAGGGCACCGGGGAGCTGTTTTTT